The following is a T cell receptor (beta chain) sequence with its context. Its matching antigen is unknown. The sample belongs to a study of T-cell memory formation after mild COVID-19. Overall study findings and caveats: Whereas later expanders leaned CD4+, clones contracting day 15 to 85 showed a balanced CD4/CD8 makeup.

Between the trimmed V and J ends, which lost 1 base and 4 bases, there was a span of 16 bases. CDR3 length equals 16 residues. Germline V gene lookup returns CDR1 MGHRA and CDR2 YSYEKL. Using its own MiXCR run on the 5' RACE reads, TCRdb lists one record per CDR3 protein. The sample shows 430,000 or so distinct CDR3 sequences, nearly 25% of them seen only once. The sequence was obtained from an adult woman who had mild COVID-19 (a few samples of this study predate the infection). Cell type and time point are not known. The specimen sequenced was PBMCs or a T cell subset sorted from them (not recorded which). The chain joins TRBV4-1 to TRBJ1-2; the D is unclear. Here the CDR3 reads CASSQAYQTASYGYTF. CDR3 DNA: TGCGCCAGCAGCCAAGCCTACCAGACGGCGAGCTATGGCTACACCTTC.